This T cell receptor (beta chain) was captured in a study of cytomegalovirus exposure and HLA in healthy donors. Across the whole study: Earlier, 95 million to 130 million unique TCR beta sequences were recovered from about 179 million T cells by an analysis.

Germline-derived CDR1 and CDR2 are LNHDA and SQIVND (reference sequence). V lost 4 bases, J lost 6 bases, and 12 bases lay in between. CDR3 length: 14 residues. As to this clone: Its target is unknown.

Whole-study findings and limits: A link between a missense DCLRE1C variant and TCR beta V- and J-gene trimming emerged from a later analysis. Common viral pathogens seemed to be connected with several of the most significant clusters, according to a later analysis. High sensitivity and specificity were reportedly achieved when the classifier diagnosed cytomegalovirus status.

The primer mix had 60 Vbeta and 13 Jbeta primers. Only in-frame clones appear in the TCRdb table, and some are missing; sequencing was by immunoSEQ multiplex PCR. Among 87,000 or so clones listed, 60% to 80% were seen once. The chain couples TRBV19 to TRBJ2-2; D may be TRBD1 (6 bases). The receptor was derived from a man in his sixties in good health and CMV-seronegative. Sequencing was carried out using PBMCs. The CDR3 bases are TGTGCCAGTAGTACCTTAACAGGGCCCGGGGAGCTGTTTTTT. Translated, it gives CASSTLTGPGELFF.